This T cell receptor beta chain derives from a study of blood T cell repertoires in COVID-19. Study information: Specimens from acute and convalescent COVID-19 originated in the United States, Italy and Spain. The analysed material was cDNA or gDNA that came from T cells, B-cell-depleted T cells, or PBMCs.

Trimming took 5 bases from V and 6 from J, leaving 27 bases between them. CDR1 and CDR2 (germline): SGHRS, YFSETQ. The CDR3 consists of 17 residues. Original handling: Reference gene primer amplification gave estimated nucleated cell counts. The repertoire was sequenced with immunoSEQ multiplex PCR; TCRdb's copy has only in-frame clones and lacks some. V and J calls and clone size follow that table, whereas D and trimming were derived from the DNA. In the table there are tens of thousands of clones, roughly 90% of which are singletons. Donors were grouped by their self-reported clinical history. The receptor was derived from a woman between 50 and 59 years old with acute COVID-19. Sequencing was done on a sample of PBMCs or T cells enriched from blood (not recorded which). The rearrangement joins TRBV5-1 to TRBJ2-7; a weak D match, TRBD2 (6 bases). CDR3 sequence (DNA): TGCGCCAGCAGTGCAGGAGATACTAGCCCCTCGGCGGGCGAGCAGTACTTC. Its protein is CASSAGDTSPSAGEQYF.